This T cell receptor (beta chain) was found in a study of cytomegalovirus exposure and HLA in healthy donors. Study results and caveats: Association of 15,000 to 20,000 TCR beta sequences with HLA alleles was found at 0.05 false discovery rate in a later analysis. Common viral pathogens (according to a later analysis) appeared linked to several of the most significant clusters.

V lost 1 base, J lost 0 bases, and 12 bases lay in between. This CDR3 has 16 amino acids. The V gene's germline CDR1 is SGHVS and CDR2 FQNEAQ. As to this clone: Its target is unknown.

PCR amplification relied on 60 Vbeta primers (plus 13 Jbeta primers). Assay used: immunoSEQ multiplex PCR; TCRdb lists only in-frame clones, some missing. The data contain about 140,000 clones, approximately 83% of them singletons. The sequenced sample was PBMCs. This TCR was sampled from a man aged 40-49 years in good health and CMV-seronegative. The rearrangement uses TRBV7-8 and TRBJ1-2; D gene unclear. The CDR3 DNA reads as TGTGCCAGCAGCTTAGGCCAGGCGAATTCTAACTATGGCTACACCTTC. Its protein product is CASSLGQANSNYGYTF.